Sequencing of this TCR beta chain was carried out in a study of graft-versus-host responses after intestinal transplantation. Turning to this clone: Its specificity is unknown.

Libraries were prepared by immunoSEQ multiplex PCR; TCRdb keeps only in-frame clonotypes and omits some of them. The sample yields 84,000 or so clones, about 93% seen once. Germline-derived CDR1 and CDR2 are SQVTM and ANQGSEA. The V end was cut by 5 bases, the J end by 9 bases, with 15 bases between. The length of the CDR3 is 12 residues. Study-wide points: Recipient marrow showed GvH clones, some seen first in ileum or blood.

The chain is built from TRBV29-1 and TRBJ2-3, with TRBD1 as a possible D gene (7 bases). The source was unstimulated CD8+ T cells sorted from spleen or lymph node cells, collected before transplant. This receptor was identified in a human donor who was the organ donor for an intestinal transplant. DNA of the CDR3: TGCAGCGTTACGCGGGACAGTACAACGCAGTATTTT. This translates into CSVTRDSTTQYF.